This T cell receptor (beta chain) emerged from a study of blood T cell repertoires in COVID-19. Study background: In each case, the material was cDNA or gDNA derived from T cells, B-cell-depleted T cells, or PBMCs.

This clone showed up just once. Original processing methods: Reference gene primer amplification gave estimated nucleated cell counts. Only in-frame clones appear in the TCRdb table, and some are missing; sequencing was by immunoSEQ multiplex PCR. V and J calls and clone size are those listed in that table; D and trimming were worked out from the DNA. The sample has 380,000 or so clones; more than 70% are singletons. CDR3 length equals 15 residues. V dropped 6 bases and J dropped 4; count of bases not matched to a gene: 13. Germline V gives CDR1 SQVTM, CDR2 ANQGSEA. This clonotype originated in a man aged 35-49 years with acute or convalescent COVID-19. This chain joins TRBV29-1 and TRBJ2-5; 8 bases fit TRBD1. Source material: peripheral blood. The CDR3 loop is CSVLKTGVLGETQYF. The CDR3 nucleotides read TGCAGCGTCCTAAAGACAGGGGTGTTAGGAGAGACCCAGTACTTC.